The entry below gives a single TCR beta chain sequence along with its context. This clonotype was found many times. Its specific antigen is unknown. No clone much larger than this one lies a single base away; base qualities are absent. These data are taken from a study of early T cells in non-severe SARS-CoV-2 infection (dated by TCRdb to the early 2020s). With regard to the full study: TCR sequencing used bulk RNA from unsorted whole blood, so alpha and beta chains could not be paired.

This was a case-control study nested in a cohort of healthcare workers in London, UK, who had nasopharyngeal swab PCR tests and blood samples taken every week. Healthcare workers were recruited during the week of the UK lockdown, between 23 and 31 March 2020, and followed weekly for up to 16 weeks. Receptors were amplified or captured by 5' RACE. This sample was sequenced with a NextSeq 500. In the TCR library protocol, unique molecular identifiers were attached to individual cDNA molecules to correct for PCR bias and sequencing error. Both TCR alpha and beta chains were sequenced, and tight co-correlation was observed between alpha and beta sequence abundances in each sample. The study's processing was this. V gene, J gene and CDR3 annotation of TCR sequences was performed with Decombinator V4. TCRs were defined as expanded if a significant change between any two time points was detected under a Poisson model with p below 0.0001. TCR abundances were normalised to the total number of TCRs sequenced in each sample and reported as counts per million. TRAV1-2 paired with TRAJ12, TRAJ20 or TRAJ33 defined MAIT TCRs, while TRAV10 paired with TRAJ18 defined iNKT TCRs. VDJdb, accessed on 1 November 2021, was searched for TCRs annotated for CMV, EBV and SARS-CoV-2, and TCRs annotated for more than one antigen were excluded. The public reads were run again by TCRdb, first through fastp at Q25 and then through MiXCR, and only productive beta chains were kept. Identical CDR3 proteins give one entry, which carries the most common genes and DNA. The V and J calls here are based on TCRdb, not the publication. Present in this sample are around 68,000 distinct CDR3 sequences, around an eighth of which were seen just once. The ten largest clones capture 1.2% to 1.5% of the sample.

Study-wide findings and limitations: Matching against VDJdb was skewed toward anti-spike CD8 responses, likely underestimated virus-specific expansions, and missed private and CD4 specificities.

A distance of 18 bases separates the germline ends of V and J, which lose 7 bases and 5 bases respectively. Measured from the cysteine to the phenylalanine, the CDR3 is 15 residues long. Only the CDR3 portion is preserved as DNA: 45 bases, with reading frame beginning at the first base. This clonotype originated in an adult who was a healthcare worker with PCR-confirmed SARS-CoV-2 infection or an uninfected control (not recorded which). The sample here was whole blood, taken at baseline. Rearrangement joined TRBV12-3 or TRBV12-4 to TRBJ1-5; the D segment could be TRBD1, given 5 matching bases. The DNA reads TGTGCCAGCACGCAAAGGGGTCTGGGGGATCAGCCCCAGCATTTT. Translated, this is CASTQRGLGDQPQHF.